The clone carrying this T cell receptor beta chain was observed a handful of times. Germline CDR1 reads KGHSH; CDR2 reads LQKENI. The CDR3 has 15 amino acids. The ends lost 3 bases at V and 10 bases at J; junction bases unmatched: 7. As processed by the authors: Nucleated cell number was recorded as an estimate derived from reference gene primer amplification. Sequencing used immunoSEQ multiplex PCR; TCRdb keeps in-frame clones, though not all of them. V, J and clone size reflect that table, while D and trimming were determined from the DNA. The table shows almost 250,000 clones, with approximately 86% occurring only once. The source of the sample is a study of blood T cell repertoires in COVID-19. Across the study: Sample material is recorded as cDNA or gDNA derived from T cells, B-cell-depleted T cells, or PBMCs.

The chain has TRBV18 and TRBJ1-6, with TRBD1 matching over 9 bases. This sequence originates from an older woman who had recovered from COVID-19. The material sequenced was peripheral blood. CDR3: CASSPPGQGRSPLHF. CDR3 bases: TGTGCCAGCTCACCTCCGGGACAGGGTCGGTCACCCCTCCACTTT.